This TCR beta chain was sequenced during a study of blood T cell repertoires in COVID-19. Study information: Sample material is recorded as cDNA or gDNA derived from T cells, B-cell-depleted T cells, or PBMCs.

Recruits, aged roughly 18 to 89 years, lived in around 24 US areas. In assigning cohorts, the study relied on participant-reported clinical history. The CDR3 sequence is 14 residues long. The V gene's germline CDR1 is MNHEY and CDR2 SVGAGI. V lost 0 bases, J lost 1 base, and 6 bases lay in between. As regards this clone: Other DNA sequences in the same sample also yield this CDR3.

Repertoires were generated with immunoSEQ multiplex PCR, while TCRdb's copy carries only in-frame clones and drops some. Found here are 150,000 to 250,000 clones, about nine tenths of them singletons; the top ten hold around 2.3%. The sequence was collected from a woman aged 25 to 39 who had recovered from COVID-19. The chain couples TRBV6-5 to TRBJ1-1; D is undetermined. The sequenced sample consisted of PBMCs or T cells enriched from blood (not recorded which). CDR3: CASSYSTGNTEAFF. In nucleotides, the CDR3 is TGTGCCAGCAGTTACTCAACCGGGAACACTGAAGCTTTCTTT.